This T cell receptor (beta chain) was observed in a study of beta chain features in type 1 diabetes. J lost 3 bases, V lost 6 bases, and 5 bases had no gene match. This CDR3 comprises 14 residues. The germline V gene has CDR1 MNHEY and CDR2 SVGAGI. All of the isolated RNA was reverse transcribed, so expressed TCRB transcripts were sequenced. The average read count of naive, central memory and regulatory T cell samples was approximately 3.5 million. Clones were sequenced by immunoSEQ multiplex PCR, and TCRdb holds only the in-frame ones, with some missing. The data show about 350,000 clones, around 20% seen once.

The clonotype comes from a woman aged 18-29 years in good health. The chain is built from TRBV6-5 and TRBJ2-3; 8 positions match TRBD2. Sequenced sample: naive CD4+ T cells from blood. The CDR3 spells CASSREGSTDTQYF. The CDR3 DNA sequence: TGTGCCAGCAGCCGGGAGGGGAGTACAGATACGCAGTATTTT.